This T cell receptor beta chain was sequenced during a study of T cell changes during pregnancy in multiple sclerosis. Trimming removed 7 bases from V and 4 bases from J; junction bases left unmatched: 4. Germline-derived CDR1 and CDR2 are LNHDA and SQIVND (reference sequence). The CDR3 runs to 13 residues. This table comes from immunoSEQ multiplex PCR, and its TCRdb copy is limited to in-frame clones, with some not included. The data show 65,000 to 95,000 clones, with around 89% seen just once and approximately 1.9% held by the top ten. Sequenced here: peripheral blood, sampled before pregnancy. The sequence came from a female donor with multiple sclerosis, enrolled in a pregnancy study. The chain joins TRBV19 to TRBJ1-3; TRBD1 aligns across 7 bases. The DNA for the CDR3 is TGTGCCAGTACTGAGACAGGGGGAAACACCATATATTTT. It yields the protein CASTETGGNTIYF.